The clone carrying this T cell receptor (beta chain) appeared a few times. The data derive from a study of blood T cell repertoires in COVID-19. Germline V CDR1 and CDR2: LGHNA, YSLEER. The CDR3 runs to 14 residues. V was trimmed by 8 bases and J by 7 bases, leaving 17 bases between them. TCRdb's copy holds only in-frame clones and misses some; the assay was immunoSEQ multiplex PCR. The sample lists about 370,000 clones; approximately 90% were seen once. The receptor was derived from a man between 18 and 29 years old who had recovered from COVID-19. The sequencing input was PBMCs or T cells enriched from blood (not recorded which). The rearrangement uses TRBV4-3 and TRBJ1-4; D might be TRBD1 (5 bases). In DNA, the CDR3 is TGCGCCAGCGGTTTTAGTGACGGGGGTGAAAAACTGTTTTTT. It specifies CASGFSDGGEKLFF.